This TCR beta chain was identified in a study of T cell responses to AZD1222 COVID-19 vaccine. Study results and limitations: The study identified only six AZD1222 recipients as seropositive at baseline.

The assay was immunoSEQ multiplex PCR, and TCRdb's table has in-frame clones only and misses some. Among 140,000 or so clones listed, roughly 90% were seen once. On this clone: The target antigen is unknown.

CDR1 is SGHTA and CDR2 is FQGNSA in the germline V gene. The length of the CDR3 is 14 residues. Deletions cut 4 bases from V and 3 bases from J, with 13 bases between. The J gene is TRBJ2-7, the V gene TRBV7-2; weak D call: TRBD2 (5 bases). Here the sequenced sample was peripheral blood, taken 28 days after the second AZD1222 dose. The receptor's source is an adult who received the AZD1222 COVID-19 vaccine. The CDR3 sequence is CASSWRLEGYEQYF. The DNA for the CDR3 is TGTGCCAGCAGCTGGCGGCTCGAGGGCTACGAGCAGTACTTC.